Detailed here is one T cell receptor (beta chain). Other DNA sequences of this sample code for an identical CDR3. The sample originates from a study of shared clonotypes between healthy human individuals. TCRdb's table, derived via immunoSEQ multiplex PCR, lists solely in-frame clones and lacks some. Of millions of clones listed, 95% were seen once; the top ten hold 0.1% to 0.15%. The donors, all of them Caucasian adults, lived in Nashville, Tennessee. Sequences were obtained from naive CD4+ T cells sorted from blood. Subset in this sample: CD45RA+ positively selected. This receptor was obtained from a man aged 18 to 29 in good health.

The CDR3 loop reads CASSGGNQPQHF. The CDR3 DNA sequence: TGTGCCAGCAGTGGGGGAAATCAGCCCCAGCATTTT. The genes are TRBV6-1 and TRBJ1-5; no clear D gene. CDR3 size: 12 residues. Germline-derived CDR1 and CDR2 are MNHNS and SASEGT. V was trimmed by 4 bases and J by 4 bases, leaving 5 bases between them.